This TCR beta chain came from a study of blood T cell repertoires in COVID-19. On the study more broadly: From T cells, B-cell-depleted T cells, or PBMCs came the material, which was cDNA or gDNA.

Cohorts were assigned according to the clinical history that participants reported. With 6 bases clipped from V and 4 bases from J, the junction kept 9 bases outside the gene matches. Germline values: CDR1 ENHRY, CDR2 SYGVKD. This CDR3 region has 15 residues. Per the authors' pipeline: Estimates of nucleated cell counts were drawn from the amplification of reference gene primers. Generated by immunoSEQ multiplex PCR, the TCRdb table keeps only in-frame clones and is missing some. From that table come the V and J calls and clone size; the DNA was used to work out D and trimming. Of some 150,000 clones in the sample, less than 85% were seen once.

The sequenced sample consisted of PBMCs or T cells enriched from blood (not recorded which). The chain couples TRBV10-3 to TRBJ1-1; 9 nucleotides match TRBD1. The receptor comes from a young woman who had been exposed to COVID-19. The CDR3 nucleotides read TGTGCCATCAGAGGGACCGGGACAGGGCCCACTGAAGCTTTCTTT. Translating it yields CAIRGTGTGPTEAFF.